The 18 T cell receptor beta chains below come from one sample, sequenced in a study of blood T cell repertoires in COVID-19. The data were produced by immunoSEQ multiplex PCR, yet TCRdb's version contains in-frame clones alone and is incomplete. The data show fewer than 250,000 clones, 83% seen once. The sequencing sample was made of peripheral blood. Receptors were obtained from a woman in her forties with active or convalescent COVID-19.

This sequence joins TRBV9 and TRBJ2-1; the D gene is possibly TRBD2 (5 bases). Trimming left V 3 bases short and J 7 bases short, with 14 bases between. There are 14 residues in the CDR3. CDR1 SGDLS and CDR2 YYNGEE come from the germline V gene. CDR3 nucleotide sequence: TGTGCCAGCAGCGCCCTGGAGCCGGGGAATGAGCAGTTCTTC. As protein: CASSALEPGNEQFF.

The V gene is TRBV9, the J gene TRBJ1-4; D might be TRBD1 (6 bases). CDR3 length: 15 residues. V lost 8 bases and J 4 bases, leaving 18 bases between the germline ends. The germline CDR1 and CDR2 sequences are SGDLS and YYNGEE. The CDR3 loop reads CASSAGARDNEKLFF. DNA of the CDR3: TGTGCCAGTTCAGCGGGGGCCCGGGATAATGAAAAACTGTTTTTT.

The CDR3 DNA reads TGTGCCAGTAGAGTACAGGTGGCAGGCCACTATGGCTACACCTTC. It is translated as CASRVQVAGHYGYTF. The chain couples TRBV19 to TRBJ1-2; weak D call: TRBD1 (5 bases). The CDR3 consists of 15 residues. Germline CDR1 reads LNHDA; CDR2 reads SQIVND (reference sequence). Trimming cost V 6 bases and J 3 bases, with 17 bases left between them.

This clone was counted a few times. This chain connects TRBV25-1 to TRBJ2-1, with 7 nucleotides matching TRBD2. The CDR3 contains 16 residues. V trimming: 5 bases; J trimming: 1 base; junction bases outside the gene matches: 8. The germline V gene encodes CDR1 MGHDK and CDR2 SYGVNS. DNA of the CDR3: TGTGCCAGCAGTAAGAGCGGGATAGGGTCCTACAATGAGCAGTTCTTC. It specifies CASSKSGIGSYNEQFF.

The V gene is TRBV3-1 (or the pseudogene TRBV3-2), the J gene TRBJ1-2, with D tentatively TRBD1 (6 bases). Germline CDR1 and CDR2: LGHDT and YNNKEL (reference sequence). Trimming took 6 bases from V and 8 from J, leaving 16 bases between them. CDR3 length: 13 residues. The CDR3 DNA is TGTGCCAGCAGTCGGACAGTCGCAAAGGGCTACACCTTC. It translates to CASSRTVAKGYTF.

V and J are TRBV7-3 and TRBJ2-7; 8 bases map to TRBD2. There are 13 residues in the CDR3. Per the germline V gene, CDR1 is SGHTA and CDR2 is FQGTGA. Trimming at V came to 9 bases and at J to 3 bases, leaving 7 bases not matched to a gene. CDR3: CASSRGGLYEQYF. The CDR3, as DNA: TGTGCCAGTTCCCGGGGGGGTCTCTACGAGCAGTACTTC.

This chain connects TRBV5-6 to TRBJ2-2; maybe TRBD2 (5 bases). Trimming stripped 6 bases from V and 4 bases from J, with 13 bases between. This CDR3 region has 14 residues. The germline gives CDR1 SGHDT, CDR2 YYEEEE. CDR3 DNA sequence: TGTGCCAGCAACCAGAGGGCGGGCACCGGGGAGCTGTTTTTT. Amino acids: CASNQRAGTGELFF.

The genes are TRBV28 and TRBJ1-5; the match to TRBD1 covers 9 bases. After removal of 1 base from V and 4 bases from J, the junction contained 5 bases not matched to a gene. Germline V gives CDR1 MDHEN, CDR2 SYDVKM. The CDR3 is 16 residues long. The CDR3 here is CASSLFPGQGNQPQHF. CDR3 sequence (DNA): TGTGCCAGCAGTTTATTTCCCGGACAGGGGAATCAGCCCCAGCATTTT.

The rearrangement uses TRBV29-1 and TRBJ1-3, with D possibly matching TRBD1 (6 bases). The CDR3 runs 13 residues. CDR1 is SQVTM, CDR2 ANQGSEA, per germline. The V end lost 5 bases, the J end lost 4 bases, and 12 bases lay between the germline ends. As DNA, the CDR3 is TGCAGCGTTTCTAGGACAGAGGGAAACACCATATATTTT. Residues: CSVSRTEGNTIYF.

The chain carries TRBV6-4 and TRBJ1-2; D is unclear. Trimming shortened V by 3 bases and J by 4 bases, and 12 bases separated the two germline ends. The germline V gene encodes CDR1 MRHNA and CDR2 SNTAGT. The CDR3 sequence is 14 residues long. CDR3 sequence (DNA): TGTGCCAGCAGTGAAATCCACACCTTCTATGGCTACACCTTC. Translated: CASSEIHTFYGYTF.

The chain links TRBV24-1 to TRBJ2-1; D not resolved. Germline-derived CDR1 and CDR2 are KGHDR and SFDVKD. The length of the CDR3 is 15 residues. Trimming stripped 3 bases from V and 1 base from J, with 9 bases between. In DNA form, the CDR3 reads TGTGCCACCAGTGATCCCGCCGGGTCCTACAATGAGCAGTTCTTC. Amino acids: CATSDPAGSYNEQFF.

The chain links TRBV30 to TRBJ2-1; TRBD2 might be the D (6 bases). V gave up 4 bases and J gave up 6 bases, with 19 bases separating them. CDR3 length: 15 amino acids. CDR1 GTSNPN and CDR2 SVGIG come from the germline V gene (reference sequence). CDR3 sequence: CAWIRGTAVLNEQFF. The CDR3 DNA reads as TGTGCCTGGATTCGGGGGACTGCCGTGCTCAATGAGCAGTTCTTC.

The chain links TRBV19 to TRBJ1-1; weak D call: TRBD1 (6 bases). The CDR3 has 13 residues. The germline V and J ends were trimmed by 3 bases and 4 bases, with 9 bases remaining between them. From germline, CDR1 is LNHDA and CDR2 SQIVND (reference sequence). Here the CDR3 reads CASSMGHLTEAFF. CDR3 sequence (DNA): TGTGCCAGTAGTATGGGACATCTCACTGAAGCTTTCTTT.

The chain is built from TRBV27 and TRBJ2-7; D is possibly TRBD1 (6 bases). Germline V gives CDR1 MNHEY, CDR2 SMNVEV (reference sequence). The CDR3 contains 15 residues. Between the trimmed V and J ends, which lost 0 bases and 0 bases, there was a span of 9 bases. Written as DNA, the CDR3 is TGTGCCAGCAGTTTATCCGCAGGGGTCTCCTACGAGCAGTACTTC. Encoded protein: CASSLSAGVSYEQYF.

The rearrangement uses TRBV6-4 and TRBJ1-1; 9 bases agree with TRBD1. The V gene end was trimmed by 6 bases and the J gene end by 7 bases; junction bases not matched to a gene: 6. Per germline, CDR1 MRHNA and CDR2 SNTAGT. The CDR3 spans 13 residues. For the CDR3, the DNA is TGTGCCAGCAGGAGGGGACAGGGCGATGAAGCTTTCTTT. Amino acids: CASRRGQGDEAFF.

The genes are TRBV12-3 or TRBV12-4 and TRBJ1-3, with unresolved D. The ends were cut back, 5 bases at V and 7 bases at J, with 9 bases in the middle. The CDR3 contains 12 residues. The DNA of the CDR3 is TGTGCCAGCAGTCCTGACGGGAACACCATATATTTT. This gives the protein CASSPDGNTIYF.

The CDR3, as DNA: TGTGCCAGTCTACGGGACAGGGGATCCTACGAGCAGTACTTC. This codes for CASLRDRGSYEQYF. This chain joins TRBV30 and TRBJ2-7; 10 bases align to TRBD1. The germline gives CDR1 GTSNPN, CDR2 SVGIG (reference sequence). The CDR3 extends over 14 amino acids. Trimming removed 8 bases from V and 1 base from J; junction bases left unmatched: 8.

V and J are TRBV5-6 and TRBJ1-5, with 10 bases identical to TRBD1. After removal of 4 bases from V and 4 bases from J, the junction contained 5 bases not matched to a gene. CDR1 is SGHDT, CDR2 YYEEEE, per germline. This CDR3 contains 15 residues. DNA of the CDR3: TGTGCCAGCAGCCCGGACAGGGGGACGAATCAGCCCCAGCATTTT. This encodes CASSPDRGTNQPQHF.